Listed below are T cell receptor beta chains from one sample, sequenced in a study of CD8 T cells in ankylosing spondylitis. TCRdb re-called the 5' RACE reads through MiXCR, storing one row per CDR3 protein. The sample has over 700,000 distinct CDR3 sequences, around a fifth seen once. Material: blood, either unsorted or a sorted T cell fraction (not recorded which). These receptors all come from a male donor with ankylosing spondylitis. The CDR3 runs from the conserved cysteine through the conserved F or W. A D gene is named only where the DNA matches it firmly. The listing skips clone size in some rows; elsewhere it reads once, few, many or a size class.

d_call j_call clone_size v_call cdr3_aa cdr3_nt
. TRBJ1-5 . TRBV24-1 CATGLPGTNQPQHF TGTGCCACCGGCCTCCCCGGGACAAATCAGCCCCAGCATTTT
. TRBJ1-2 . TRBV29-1 CSVRRQGSDGYTF TGCAGCGTCCGAAGGCAGGGGAGTGATGGCTACACCTTC
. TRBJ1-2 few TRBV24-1 CATSDTANSTGIYGYTF TGTGCCACCAGTGATACCGCCAACTCGACAGGCATCTATGGCTACACCTTC
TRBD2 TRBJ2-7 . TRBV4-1 CASSQSQNPGLAGFHEQYF TGCGCCAGCAGCCAATCCCAAAATCCGGGACTAGCGGGATTTCACGAGCAGTACTTC
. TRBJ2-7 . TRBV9 CASSVASNIYEQYF TGTGCCAGCAGCGTAGCTAGTAACATCTACGAGCAGTACTTC
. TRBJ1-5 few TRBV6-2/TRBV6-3 CASSHQTENQPQHF TGTGCCAGCAGTCATCAGACAGAAAATCAGCCCCAGCATTTT
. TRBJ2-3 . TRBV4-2 CASSQASLATNTDTQYF TGTGCCAGCAGCCAAGCCTCTCTAGCGACCAACACAGATACGCAGTATTTT
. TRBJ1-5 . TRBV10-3 CAISESKGNQPQHF TGTGCCATCAGTGAGTCCAAGGGGAATCAGCCCCAGCATTTT
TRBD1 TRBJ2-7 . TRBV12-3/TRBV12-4 CASGDRGPDEQYF TGTGCCAGCGGAGACAGGGGGCCGGACGAGCAGTACTTC
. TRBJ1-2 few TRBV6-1 CASSVTENYGYTF TGTGCCAGCAGTGTGACAGAAAACTATGGCTACACCTTC
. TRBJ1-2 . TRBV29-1 CSVVRKGANYGYTF TGCAGCGTTGTGAGGAAAGGGGCAAACTATGGCTACACCTTC
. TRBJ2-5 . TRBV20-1 CSATPPRGLWETQYF TGCAGTGCTACTCCCCCGAGGGGGTTGTGGGAGACCCAGTACTTC
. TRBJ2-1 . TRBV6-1 CASSDYIRSSYNEQFF TGTGCCAGCAGTGACTATATCAGGAGCTCCTACAATGAGCAGTTCTTC
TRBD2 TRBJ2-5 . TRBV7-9 CASSPTGTTKKVETQYF TGTGCCAGCAGCCCGACCGGGACTACAAAGAAGGTGGAGACCCAGTACTTC
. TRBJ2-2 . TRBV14 CASSPGARYYGELFF TGTGCCAGCAGCCCGGGGGCGAGATATTACGGGGAGCTGTTTTTT
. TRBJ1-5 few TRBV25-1 CASSGTTSQPQHF TGTGCCAGCAGTGGGACGACCTCTCAGCCCCAGCATTTT
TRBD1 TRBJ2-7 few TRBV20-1 CSAPDRERPLGQYF TGCAGTGCTCCCGACAGGGAAAGACCCCTTGGGCAGTACTTC